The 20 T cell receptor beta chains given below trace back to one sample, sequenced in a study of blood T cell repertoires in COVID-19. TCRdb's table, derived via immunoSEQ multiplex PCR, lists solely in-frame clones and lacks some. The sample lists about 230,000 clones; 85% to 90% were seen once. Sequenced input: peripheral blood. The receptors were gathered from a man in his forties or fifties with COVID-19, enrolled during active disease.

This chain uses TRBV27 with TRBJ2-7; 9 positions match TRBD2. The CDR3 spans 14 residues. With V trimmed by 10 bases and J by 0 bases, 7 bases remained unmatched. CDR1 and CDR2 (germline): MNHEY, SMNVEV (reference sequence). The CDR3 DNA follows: TGTGCCACCAAGCTAGCGGGATTCTCCTACGAGCAGTACTTC. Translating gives CATKLAGFSYEQYF.

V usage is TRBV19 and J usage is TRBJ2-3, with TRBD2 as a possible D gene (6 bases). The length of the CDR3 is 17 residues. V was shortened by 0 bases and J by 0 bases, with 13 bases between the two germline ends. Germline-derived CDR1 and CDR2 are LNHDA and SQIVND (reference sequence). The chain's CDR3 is CASSIDGASASTDTQYF. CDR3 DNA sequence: TGTGCCAGTAGTATAGATGGGGCTAGCGCGAGCACAGATACGCAGTATTTT. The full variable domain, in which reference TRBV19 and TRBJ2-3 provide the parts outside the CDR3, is DGGITQSPKYLFRKEGQNVTLSCEQNLNHDAMYWYRQDPGQGLRLIYYSQIVNDFQKGDIAEGYSVSREKKESFPLTVTSAQKNPTAFYLCASSIDGASASTDTQYFGPGTRLTVL.

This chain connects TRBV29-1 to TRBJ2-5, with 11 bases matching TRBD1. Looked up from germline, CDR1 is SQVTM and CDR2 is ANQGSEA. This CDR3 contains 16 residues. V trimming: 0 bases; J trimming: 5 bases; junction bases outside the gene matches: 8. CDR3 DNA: TGCAGCGTTGAAGAGGCCGGACAGGGGGCAGGGGAGACCCAGTACTTC. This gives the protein CSVEEAGQGAGETQYF.

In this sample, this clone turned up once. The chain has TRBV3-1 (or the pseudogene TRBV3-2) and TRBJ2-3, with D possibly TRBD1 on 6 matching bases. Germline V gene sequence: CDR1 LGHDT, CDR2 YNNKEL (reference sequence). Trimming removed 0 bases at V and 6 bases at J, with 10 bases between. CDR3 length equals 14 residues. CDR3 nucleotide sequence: TGTGCCAGCAGCCAAGAAGGGGGATCGGATACGCAGTATTTT. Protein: CASSQEGGSDTQYF.

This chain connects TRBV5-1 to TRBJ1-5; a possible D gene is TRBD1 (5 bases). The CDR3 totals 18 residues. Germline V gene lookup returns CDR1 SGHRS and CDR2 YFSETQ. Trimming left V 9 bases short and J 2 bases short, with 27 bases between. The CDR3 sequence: CATNLQWGVGVGNQPQHF. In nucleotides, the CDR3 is TGCGCCACCAACCTACAATGGGGGGTAGGTGTCGGCAATCAGCCCCAGCATTTT.

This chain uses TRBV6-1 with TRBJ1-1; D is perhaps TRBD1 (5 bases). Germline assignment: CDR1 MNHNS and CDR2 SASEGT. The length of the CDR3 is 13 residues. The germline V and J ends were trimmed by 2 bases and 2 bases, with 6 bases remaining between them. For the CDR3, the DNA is TGTGCCAGCAGTGAACAGGGAAACACTGAAGCTTTCTTT. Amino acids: CASSEQGNTEAFF.

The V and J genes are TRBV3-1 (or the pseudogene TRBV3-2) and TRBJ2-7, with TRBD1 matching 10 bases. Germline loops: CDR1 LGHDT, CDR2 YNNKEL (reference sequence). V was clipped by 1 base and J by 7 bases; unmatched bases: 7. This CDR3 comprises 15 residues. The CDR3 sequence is CASSQVFDRGHEQYF. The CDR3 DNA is TGTGCCAGCAGCCAAGTGTTCGACAGGGGGCATGAGCAGTACTTC.

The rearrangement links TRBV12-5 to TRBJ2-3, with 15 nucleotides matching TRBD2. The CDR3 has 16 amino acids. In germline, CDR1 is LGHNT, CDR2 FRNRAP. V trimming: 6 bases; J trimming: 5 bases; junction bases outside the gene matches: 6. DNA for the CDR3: TGTGCTAGTGGCTCCGGACTAGCGGGAGGGAGAGATACGCAGTATTTT. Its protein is CASGSGLAGGRDTQYF. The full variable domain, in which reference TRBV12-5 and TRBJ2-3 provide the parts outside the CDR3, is DARVTQTPRHKVTEMGQEVTMRCQPILGHNTVFWYRQTMMQGLELLAYFRNRAPLDDSGMPKDRFSAEMPDATLATLKIQPSEPRDSAVYFCASGSGLAGGRDTQYFGPGTRLTVL.

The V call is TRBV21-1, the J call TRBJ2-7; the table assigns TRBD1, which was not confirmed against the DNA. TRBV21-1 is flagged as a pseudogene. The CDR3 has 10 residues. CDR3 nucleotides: TGTGCCAGCGGGCCTTACGAGCAGTACTTC. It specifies CASGPYEQYF.

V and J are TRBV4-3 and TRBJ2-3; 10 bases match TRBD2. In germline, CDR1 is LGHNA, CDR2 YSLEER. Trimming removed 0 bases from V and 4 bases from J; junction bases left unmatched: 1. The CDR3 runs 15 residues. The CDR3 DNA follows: TGCGCCAGCAGCCAAGATAGCGGGGGGTCAGATACGCAGTATTTT. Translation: CASSQDSGGSDTQYF.

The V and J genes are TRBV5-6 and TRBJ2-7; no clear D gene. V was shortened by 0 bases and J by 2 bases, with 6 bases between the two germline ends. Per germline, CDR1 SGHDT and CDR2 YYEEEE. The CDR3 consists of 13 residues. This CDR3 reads CASSLVGPYEQYF. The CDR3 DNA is TGTGCCAGCAGCTTGGTTGGCCCCTACGAGCAGTACTTC. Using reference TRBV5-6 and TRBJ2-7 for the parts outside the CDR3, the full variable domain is DAGVTQSPTHLIKTRGQQVTLRCSPKSGHDTVSWYQQALGQGPQFIFQYYEEEERQRGNFPDRFSGHQFPNYSSELNVNALLLGDSALYLCASSLVGPYEQYFGPGTRLTVT.

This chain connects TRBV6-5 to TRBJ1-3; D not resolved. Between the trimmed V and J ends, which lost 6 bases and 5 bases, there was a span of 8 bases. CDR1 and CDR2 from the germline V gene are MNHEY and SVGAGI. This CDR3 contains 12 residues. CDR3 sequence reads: CASREPRNTIYF. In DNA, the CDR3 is TGTGCCAGCAGGGAGCCCCGAAACACCATATATTTT.

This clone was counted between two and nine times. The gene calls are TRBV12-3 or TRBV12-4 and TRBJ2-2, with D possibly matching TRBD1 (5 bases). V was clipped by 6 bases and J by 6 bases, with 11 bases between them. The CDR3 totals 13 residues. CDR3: CASSTTVPGELFF. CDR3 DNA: TGTGCCAGCAGCACGACAGTCCCCGGGGAGCTGTTTTTT.

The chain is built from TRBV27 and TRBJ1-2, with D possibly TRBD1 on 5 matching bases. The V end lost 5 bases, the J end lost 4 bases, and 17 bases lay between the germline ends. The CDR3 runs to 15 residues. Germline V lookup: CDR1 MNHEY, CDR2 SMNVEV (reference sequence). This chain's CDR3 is CASSGLGGPLYGYTF. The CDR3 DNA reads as TGTGCCAGCAGTGGTCTGGGGGGTCCCCTCTATGGCTACACCTTC.

This CDR3 reads CASNTVGELAGELFF. DNA of the CDR3: TGTGCCAGTAATACGGTTGGGGAGTTGGCCGGGGAGCTGTTTTTT. This rearrangement joins TRBV19 to TRBJ2-2; a weak D match, TRBD2 (5 bases). V lost 7 bases and J lost 6, with 18 bases in between. This CDR3 has 15 amino acids. Per the germline V gene, CDR1 is LNHDA and CDR2 is SQIVND (reference sequence).

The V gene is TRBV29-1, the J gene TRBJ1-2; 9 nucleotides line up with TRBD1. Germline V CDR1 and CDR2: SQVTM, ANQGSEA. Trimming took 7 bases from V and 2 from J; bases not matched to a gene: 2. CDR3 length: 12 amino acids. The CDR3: CSGGQGNYGYTF. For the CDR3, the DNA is TGCAGCGGGGGACAGGGAAACTATGGCTACACCTTC.

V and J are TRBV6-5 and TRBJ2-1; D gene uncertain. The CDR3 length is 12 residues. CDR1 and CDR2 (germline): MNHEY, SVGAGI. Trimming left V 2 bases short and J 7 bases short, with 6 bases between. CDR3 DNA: TGTGCCAGCAGTTACCCGTATAATGAGCAGTTCTTC. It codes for CASSYPYNEQFF.

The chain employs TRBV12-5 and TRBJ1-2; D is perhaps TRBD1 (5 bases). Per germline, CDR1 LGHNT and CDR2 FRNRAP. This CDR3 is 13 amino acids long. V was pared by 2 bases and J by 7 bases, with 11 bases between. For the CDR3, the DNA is TGTGCTAGTGGTTTGTCGGGGGACGGTGGCTACACCTTC. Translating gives CASGLSGDGGYTF.

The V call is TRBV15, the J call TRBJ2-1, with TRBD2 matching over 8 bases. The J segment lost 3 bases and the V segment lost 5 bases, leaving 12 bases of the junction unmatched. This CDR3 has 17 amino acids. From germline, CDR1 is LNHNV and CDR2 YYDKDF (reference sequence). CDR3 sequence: CATSPPGLAGFYNEQFF. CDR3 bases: TGTGCCACCAGCCCCCCAGGCTTAGCGGGATTCTACAATGAGCAGTTCTTC. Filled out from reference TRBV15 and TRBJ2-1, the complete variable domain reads DAMVIQNPRYQVTQFGKPVTLSCSQTLNHNVMYWYQQKSSQAPKLLFHYYDKDFNNEADTPDNFQSRRPNTSFCFLDIRSPGLGDTAMYLCATSPPGLAGFYNEQFFGPGTRLTVL.

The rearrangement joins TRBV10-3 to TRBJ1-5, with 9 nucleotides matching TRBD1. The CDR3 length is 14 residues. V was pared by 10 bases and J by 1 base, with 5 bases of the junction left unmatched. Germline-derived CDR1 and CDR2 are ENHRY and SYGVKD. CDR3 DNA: TGTGCCACACGACAGGGGGGGAGCAATCAGCCCCAGCATTTT. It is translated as CATRQGGSNQPQHF.